This T cell receptor (beta chain) comes out of a study of graft-versus-host responses after intestinal transplantation (dated by TCRdb to about 2021). For the study in its entirety: The transplants that recipients received were multivisceral, liver-intestinal, or isolated intestinal. Every recipient was given anti-thymocyte globulin induction, then maintenance tacrolimus and steroids for approximately 3 years. Bulk TCR-beta CDR3 sequencing was used to track graft-versus-host and host-versus-graft alloreactive T cell clones in the graft, circulation and bone marrow after intestinal transplantation. Alloreactive clones were identified by sequencing pre-transplant mixed lymphocyte reaction products and comparing these products with unstimulated pre-transplant donor and recipient T cells. Of the roughly 24 intestinal transplant recipients enrolled in the cohort, one of whom was a retransplant, a few patients without pretransplant specimens were excluded. Donor T cell macrochimerism was defined as a peak of at least 4% donor T cells among recipient peripheral blood mononuclear cells. Rather than going through the commercial service, samples from three later patients were sequenced in-house on an Illumina MiSeq and processed with MiXCR.

A note on this clone: Its antigen is still unknown. Base qualities were left out, and no much larger clone turns up one base away.

Library prep was done by the immunoSEQ multiplex PCR assay. For most patients, genomic DNA was isolated using the Qiagen DNeasy Blood and Tissue Kit and was shipped frozen to Adaptive Biotechnologies for TCR sequencing. High-throughput TCR-beta CDR3 sequencing of genomic DNA from most patients was performed by Adaptive Biotechnologies. Turning to the authors' computational methods: Adaptive's ImmunoSEQ software supplied the TCR sequencing data for 15 to 20 patients, while MiXCR and VDJtools were used to process a few other patients. To correct CD4 versus CD8 sorting errors, sequences present in both subsets at a frequency ratio below 5:1 were removed. CDR3 nucleotide sequences shared between donor and recipient were removed because their origin could not be assigned. Alloreactive clones required at least 2-fold expansion over unstimulated cells and minimum CFSE-low frequency of 0.002% (template counts) or 0.001% (read counts). Clones were considered mappable if detected in sequenced pre-transplant spleen, lymph node, or MLR CFSE-low populations of the donor or recipient. The cumulative frequency of alloreactive clones was calculated as a percentage of all sequences, weighted by copy number. TCRdb limited this immuneACCESS table to in-frame rearrangements with V and J called. A share of clones is missing; checked studies link under half to unresolved V genes, and the rest is unexplained. V and J calls plus clone size are reproduced from that table; the DNA served to infer D and trimming. Counted in this sample were approximately 49,000 clones; more than 80% of them appeared once. The ten largest clones capture 0.5% to 0.7% of the sample.

Read against the paper, the sample's time point label means: cells obtained before transplantation from donor or recipient. CD3+CD4+ and CD3+CD8+ populations were FACS-sorted from unstimulated pre-transplant donor and recipient cells taken from spleen or lymph nodes. V trim: 1 base; J trim: 4 bases; unmatched bases: 10. Sequences LGHNA (CDR1) and YNFKEQ (CDR2) are obtained from the germline V gene. The CDR3 holds 17 amino acids from the cysteine to the phenylalanine. The CDR3 DNA has 51 bases and is translated from base 1. The study at large found these results: Conclusions were limited by the relatively low number and heterogeneity of intestinal transplant patients. GvH clones were detected in recipient bone marrow, and some appeared earlier in ileal mucosa or blood, consistent with an intestinal mucosal origin. High GvH to HvG T cell clonal ratios were observed in the allografts of patients with donor T cell macrochimerism. Peak levels of circulating GvH clones were associated with declines in HvG clones early after transplant.

This receptor chain uses TRBV4-2 and TRBJ2-1; 7 of the junction bases match TRBD2. Sequencing used unstimulated CD4+ T cells sorted from spleen or lymph node cells, obtained before transplant. The sequence was obtained from a human donor who was the organ donor for an intestinal transplant. Here is the DNA: TGTGCCAGCAGCCAAGTGGGAGGGCCTGGTGGGTACAATGAGCAGTTCTTC. This codes for CASSQVGGPGGYNEQFF.